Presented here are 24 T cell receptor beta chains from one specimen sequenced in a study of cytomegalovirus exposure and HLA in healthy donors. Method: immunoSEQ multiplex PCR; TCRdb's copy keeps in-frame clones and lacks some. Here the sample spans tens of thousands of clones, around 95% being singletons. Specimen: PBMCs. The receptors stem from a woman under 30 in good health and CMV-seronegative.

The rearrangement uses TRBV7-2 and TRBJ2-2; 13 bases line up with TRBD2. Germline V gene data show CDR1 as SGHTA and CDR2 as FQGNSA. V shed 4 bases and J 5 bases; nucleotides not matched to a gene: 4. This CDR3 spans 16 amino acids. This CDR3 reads CASSSTSGGRTGELFF. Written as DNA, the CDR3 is TGTGCCAGCAGCTCGACTAGCGGGGGGCGTACCGGGGAGCTGTTTTTT.

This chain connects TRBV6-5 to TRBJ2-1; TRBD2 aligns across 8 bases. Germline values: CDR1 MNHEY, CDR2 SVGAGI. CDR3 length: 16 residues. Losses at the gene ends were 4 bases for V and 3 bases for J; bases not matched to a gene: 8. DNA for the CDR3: TGTGCCAGCAGTTCGTCGCGGGGGGCCCTCTACAATGAGCAGTTCTTC. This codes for CASSSSRGALYNEQFF.

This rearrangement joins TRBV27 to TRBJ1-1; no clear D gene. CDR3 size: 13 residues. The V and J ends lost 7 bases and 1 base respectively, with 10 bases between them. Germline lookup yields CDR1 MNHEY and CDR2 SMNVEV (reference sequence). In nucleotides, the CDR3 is TGTGCCAGCACGGCAGGCCGGAACACTGAAGCTTTCTTT. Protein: CASTAGRNTEAFF.

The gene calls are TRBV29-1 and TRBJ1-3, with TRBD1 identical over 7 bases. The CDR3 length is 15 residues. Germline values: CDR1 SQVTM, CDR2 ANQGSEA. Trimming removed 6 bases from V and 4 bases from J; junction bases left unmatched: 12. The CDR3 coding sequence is TGCAGCGTAAAAGACAGGGAACTATCCGGAAACACCATATATTTT. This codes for CSVKDRELSGNTIYF. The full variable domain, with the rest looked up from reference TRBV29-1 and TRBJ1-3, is SAVISQKPSRDICQRGTSLTIQCQVDSQVTMMFWYRQQPGQSLTLIATANQGSEATYESGFVIDKFPISRPNLTFSTLTVSNMSPEDSSIYLCSVKDRELSGNTIYFGEGSWLTVV.

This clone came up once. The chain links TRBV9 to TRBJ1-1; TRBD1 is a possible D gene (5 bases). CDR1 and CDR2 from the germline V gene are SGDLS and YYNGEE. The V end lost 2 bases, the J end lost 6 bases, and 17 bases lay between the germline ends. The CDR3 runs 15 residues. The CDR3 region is CASSVPDTLISEAFF. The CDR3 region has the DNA TGTGCCAGCAGCGTTCCGGACACGCTCATCTCTGAAGCTTTCTTT.

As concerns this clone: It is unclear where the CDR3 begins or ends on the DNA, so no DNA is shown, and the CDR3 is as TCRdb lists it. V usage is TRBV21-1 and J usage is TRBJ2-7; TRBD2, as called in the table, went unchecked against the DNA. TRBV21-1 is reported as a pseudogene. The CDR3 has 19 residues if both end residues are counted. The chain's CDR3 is CASSGVASGSTPYGYEQYF.

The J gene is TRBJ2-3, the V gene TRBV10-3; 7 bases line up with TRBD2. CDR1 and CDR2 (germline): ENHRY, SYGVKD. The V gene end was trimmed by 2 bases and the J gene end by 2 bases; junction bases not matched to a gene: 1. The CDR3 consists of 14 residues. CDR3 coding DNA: TGTGCCATCAGTGAGCGGGGGGACACAGATACGCAGTATTTT. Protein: CAISERGDTDTQYF.

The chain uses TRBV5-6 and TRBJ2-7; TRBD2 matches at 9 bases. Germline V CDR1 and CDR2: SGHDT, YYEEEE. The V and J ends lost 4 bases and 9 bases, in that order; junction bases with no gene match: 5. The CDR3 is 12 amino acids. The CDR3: CASSPFSGGQYF. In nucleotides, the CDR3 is TGTGCCAGCAGCCCCTTTAGCGGGGGGCAGTACTTC.

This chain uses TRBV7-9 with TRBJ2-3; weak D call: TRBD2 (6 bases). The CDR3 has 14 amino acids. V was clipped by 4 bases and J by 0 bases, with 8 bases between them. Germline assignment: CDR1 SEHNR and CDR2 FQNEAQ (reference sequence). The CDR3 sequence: CASSWGVSTDTQYF. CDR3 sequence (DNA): TGTGCCAGCAGCTGGGGGGTCAGCACAGATACGCAGTATTTT.

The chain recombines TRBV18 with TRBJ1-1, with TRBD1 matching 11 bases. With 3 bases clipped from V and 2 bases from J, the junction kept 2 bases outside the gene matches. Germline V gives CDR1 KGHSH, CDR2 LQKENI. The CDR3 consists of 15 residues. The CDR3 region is CASSPDRGRNTEAFF. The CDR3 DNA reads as TGTGCCAGCTCACCGGACAGGGGGCGAAACACTGAAGCTTTCTTT.

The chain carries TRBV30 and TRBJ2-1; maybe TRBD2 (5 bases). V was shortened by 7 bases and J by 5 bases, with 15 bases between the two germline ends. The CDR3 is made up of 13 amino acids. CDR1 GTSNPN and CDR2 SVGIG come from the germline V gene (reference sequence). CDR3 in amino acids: CAFTRLADNEQFF. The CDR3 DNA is TGTGCCTTTACTAGGCTAGCCGACAATGAGCAGTTCTTC. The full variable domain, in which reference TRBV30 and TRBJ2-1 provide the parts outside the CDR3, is SQTIHQWPATLVQPVGSPLSLECTVEGTSNPNLYWYRQAAGRGLQLLFYSVGIGQISSEVPQNLSASRPQDRQFILSSKKLLLSDSGFYLCAFTRLADNEQFFGPGTRLTVL.

The CDR3 spells CASSLTTTDTQYF. Written as DNA, the CDR3 is TGTGCCAGCAGCTTGACTACGACAGATACGCAGTATTTT. This chain uses TRBV7-9 with TRBJ2-3, with D maybe TRBD2 (5 bases). The germline V gene has CDR1 SEHNR and CDR2 FQNEAQ (reference sequence). The CDR3 length is 13 residues. The V end was cut by 3 bases, the J end by 3 bases, with 7 bases between.

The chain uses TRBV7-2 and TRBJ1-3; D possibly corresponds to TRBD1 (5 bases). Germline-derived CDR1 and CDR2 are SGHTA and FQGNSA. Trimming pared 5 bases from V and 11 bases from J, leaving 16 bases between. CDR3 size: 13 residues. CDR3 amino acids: CASSQVGGISIYF. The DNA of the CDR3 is TGTGCCAGCAGCCAGGTGGGGGGAATCTCCATATATTTT.

CDR3: CASSLLGQGAYTQYF. CDR3 DNA sequence: TGTGCCAGCAGTTTACTCGGACAGGGGGCGTATACGCAGTATTTT. V gene TRBV28 combines with J gene TRBJ2-3; 11 positions match TRBD1. V dropped 2 bases and J dropped 7; count of bases not matched to a gene: 5. The CDR3 has 15 residues. The germline V gene encodes CDR1 MDHEN and CDR2 SYDVKM.

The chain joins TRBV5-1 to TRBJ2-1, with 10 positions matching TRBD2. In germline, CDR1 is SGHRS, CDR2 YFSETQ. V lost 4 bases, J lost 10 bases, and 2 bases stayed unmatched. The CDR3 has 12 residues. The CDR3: CASSPGLAEQFF. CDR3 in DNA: TGCGCCAGCAGCCCGGGACTAGCGGAGCAGTTCTTC.

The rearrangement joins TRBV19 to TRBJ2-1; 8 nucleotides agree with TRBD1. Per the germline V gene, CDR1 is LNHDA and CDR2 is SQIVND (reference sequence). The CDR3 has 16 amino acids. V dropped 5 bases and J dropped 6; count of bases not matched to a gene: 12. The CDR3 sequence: CASSLTDRVRGNEQFF. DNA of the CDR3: TGTGCCAGTAGTCTTACGGACAGGGTAAGGGGCAATGAGCAGTTCTTC. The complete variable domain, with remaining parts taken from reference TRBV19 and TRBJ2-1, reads DGGITQSPKYLFRKEGQNVTLSCEQNLNHDAMYWYRQDPGQGLRLIYYSQIVNDFQKGDIAEGYSVSREKKESFPLTVTSAQKNPTAFYLCASSLTDRVRGNEQFFGPGTRLTVL.

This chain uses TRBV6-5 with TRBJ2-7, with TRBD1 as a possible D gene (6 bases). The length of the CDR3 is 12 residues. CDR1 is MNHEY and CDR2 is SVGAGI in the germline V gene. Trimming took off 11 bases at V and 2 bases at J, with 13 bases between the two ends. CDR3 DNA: TGTGCCGCAAGGACAGACACCTACGAGCAGTACTTC. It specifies CAARTDTYEQYF.

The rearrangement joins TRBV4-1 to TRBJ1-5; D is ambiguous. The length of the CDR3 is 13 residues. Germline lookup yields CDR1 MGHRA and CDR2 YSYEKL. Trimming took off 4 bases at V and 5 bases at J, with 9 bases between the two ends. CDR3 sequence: CASSPQVDQPQHF. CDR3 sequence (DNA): TGCGCCAGCAGCCCCCAGGTTGATCAGCCCCAGCATTTT.

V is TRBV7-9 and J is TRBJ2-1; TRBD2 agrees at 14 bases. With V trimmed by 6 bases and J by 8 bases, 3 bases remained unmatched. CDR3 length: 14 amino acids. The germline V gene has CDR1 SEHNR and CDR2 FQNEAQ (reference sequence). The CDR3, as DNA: TGTGCCAGCAGGACTAGCGGGAGGGCTCATGAGCAGTTCTTC. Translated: CASRTSGRAHEQFF.

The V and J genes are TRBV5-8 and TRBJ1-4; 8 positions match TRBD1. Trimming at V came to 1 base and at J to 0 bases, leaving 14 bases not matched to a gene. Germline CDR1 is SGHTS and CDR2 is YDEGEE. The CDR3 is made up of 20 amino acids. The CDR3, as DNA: TGTGCCAGCAGCTTGCATTGGTCCAAGACAGGGGTGACAACTAATGAAAAACTGTTTTTT. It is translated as CASSLHWSKTGVTTNEKLFF.

Here the CDR3 DNA reads TGTGCCAGCAGCGCACAAGTCTCCGGGACAGGGGGGTCTTTTGCTGGAAACACCATATATTTT. Its translation is CASSAQVSGTGGSFAGNTIYF. This sequence joins TRBV7-7 and TRBJ1-3; 11 nucleotides agree with TRBD1. Germline V gene data show CDR1 as SSHAT and CDR2 as FNYEAQ (reference sequence). This CDR3 region has 21 residues. After removal of 5 bases from V and 2 bases from J, the junction contained 20 bases not matched to a gene.

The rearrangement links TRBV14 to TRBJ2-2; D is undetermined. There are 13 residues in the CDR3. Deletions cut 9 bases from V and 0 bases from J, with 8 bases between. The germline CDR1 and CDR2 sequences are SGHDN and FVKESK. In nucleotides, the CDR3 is TGTGCCAGTCGTATCTCGAACACCGGGGAGCTGTTTTTT. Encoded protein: CASRISNTGELFF.

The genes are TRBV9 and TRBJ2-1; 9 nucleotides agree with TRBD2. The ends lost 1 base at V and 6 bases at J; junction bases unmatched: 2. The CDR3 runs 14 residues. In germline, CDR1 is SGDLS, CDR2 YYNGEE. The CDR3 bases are TGTGCCAGCAGCGTAACTAGCGGGTCCAATGAGCAGTTCTTC. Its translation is CASSVTSGSNEQFF.

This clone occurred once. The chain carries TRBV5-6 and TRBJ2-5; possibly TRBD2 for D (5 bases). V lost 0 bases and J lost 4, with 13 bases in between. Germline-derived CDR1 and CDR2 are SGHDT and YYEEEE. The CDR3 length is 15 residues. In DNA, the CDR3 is TGTGCCAGCAGCTTGGCCGGGCGCCGGGGAGAGACCCAGTACTTC. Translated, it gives CASSLAGRRGETQYF. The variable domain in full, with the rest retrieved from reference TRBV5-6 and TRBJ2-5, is DAGVTQSPTHLIKTRGQQVTLRCSPKSGHDTVSWYQQALGQGPQFIFQYYEEEERQRGNFPDRFSGHQFPNYSSELNVNALLLGDSALYLCASSLAGRRGETQYFGPGTRLLVL.